This T cell receptor (beta chain) was identified during a study of blood T cell repertoires in COVID-19. As for the study in general: The United States, Italy and Spain provided the acute and convalescent COVID-19 samples.

Those who participated ranged in age from about 18 to 89 years and resided in 20 to 25 US areas. Cohort 3 recovered donors had two negative PCRs, clearance, or symptom resolution. Trimming cost V 6 bases and J 7 bases, with 15 bases left between them. The length of the CDR3 is 13 residues. CDR1 and CDR2 from the germline V gene are LNHDA and SQIVND (reference sequence). Authors' processing steps: The authors estimated nucleated cell counts from reference gene primer amplification. The protocol was immunoSEQ multiplex PCR, while the TCRdb copy is restricted to in-frame clones and leaves out a portion. The V and J calls and clone size come from that table; D and trimming were worked out from the DNA. Altogether about 100,000 clones are present, about 86% being singletons, with the ten largest covering roughly 2.5%.

The specimen was PBMCs or T cells enriched from blood (not recorded which). The chain joins TRBV19 to TRBJ1-2; a possible D gene is TRBD1 (6 bases). This receptor was obtained from a woman aged 45-65 years who had recovered from COVID-19. This chain's CDR3 is CASRNRDTRGYTF. For the CDR3, the DNA is TGTGCCAGTAGAAATCGGGACACCCGTGGCTACACCTTC.